Each of the 18 T cell receptor beta chains below was sequenced from the same sample in a study of blood T cell repertoires in COVID-19. Assay: immunoSEQ multiplex PCR; the TCRdb copy retains only in-frame clones and omits some. The sample holds approximately 280,000 clones, approximately 85% seen once. The sample consisted of peripheral blood. Receptor source: a woman between 65 and 79 years old with acute or convalescent COVID-19.

The chain carries TRBV6-1 and TRBJ2-5; 9 bases are a match to TRBD2. In germline, CDR1 is MNHNS, CDR2 SASEGT. The V segment lost 3 bases and the J segment 4 bases; nucleotides outside the gene matches: 9. This CDR3 is built from 16 residues. CDR3 amino acids: CASSDRLAGWRETQYF. The DNA for the CDR3 is TGTGCCAGCAGTGACCGCCTAGCGGGGTGGCGAGAGACCCAGTACTTC.

The chain has TRBV5-1 and TRBJ2-7; a possible D gene is TRBD2 (5 bases). With 4 bases removed from V and 3 bases from J, the gap between germline ends came to 11 bases. The germline CDR1 and CDR2 sequences are SGHRS and YFSETQ. The CDR3 runs to 13 residues. The CDR3 region is CASSTAEGYEQYF. CDR3 DNA: TGCGCCAGCAGCACCGCCGAGGGCTACGAGCAGTACTTC.

V usage is TRBV7-2 and J usage is TRBJ2-7, with TRBD1 matching 8 bases. CDR3 length equals 15 residues. J was trimmed by 2 bases and V by 1 base; bases with no gene match: 4. Looked up from germline, CDR1 is SGHTA and CDR2 is FQGNSA. The DNA for the CDR3 is TGTGCCAGCAGCTTAGGGGCAGGGGGCACCTACGAGCAGTACTTC. Translation: CASSLGAGGTYEQYF.

V and J are TRBV7-9 and TRBJ2-1; D not resolved. Trimming stripped 5 bases from V and 9 bases from J, with 14 bases between. This CDR3 region has 13 residues. In germline, CDR1 is SEHNR, CDR2 FQNEAQ (reference sequence). The CDR3 region is CASSVGALPEQFF. For the CDR3, the DNA is TGTGCCAGCAGCGTAGGAGCTTTACCTGAGCAGTTCTTC.

V usage is TRBV2 and J usage is TRBJ2-1; 8 positions agree with TRBD1. J gave up 2 bases and V 7 bases, and 7 bases lay outside the gene matches. This CDR3 is 15 amino acids long. Looked up from germline, CDR1 is SNHLY and CDR2 is FYNNEI. The CDR3, as DNA: TGTGCCAGCAACCGCGGACAGGGTCCCTACAATGAGCAGTTCTTC. It codes for CASNRGQGPYNEQFF.

V and J are TRBV7-9 and TRBJ1-1; TRBD1 might be the D (5 bases). CDR3 length equals 13 residues. Germline CDR1 SEHNR, CDR2 FQNEAQ (reference sequence). Trimming pared 5 bases from V and 12 bases from J, leaving 19 bases between. CDR3 sequence: CASSRSAGPSPFF. The CDR3 nucleotides are TGTGCCAGCAGCCGTAGTGCGGGGCCATCCCCTTTCTTT.

The rearrangement links TRBV3-1 (or the pseudogene TRBV3-2) to TRBJ2-1; 10 nucleotides line up with TRBD2. The J segment lost 9 bases and the V segment lost 1 base, leaving 9 bases of the junction unmatched. This CDR3 contains 16 residues. Looked up from germline, CDR1 is LGHDT and CDR2 is YNNKEL (reference sequence). The CDR3 DNA reads TGTGCCAGCAGCCAAGCCCAGCGGGGGGGCCTAAGTGAGCAGTTCTTC. Translation gives CASSQAQRGGLSEQFF.

This clone has more than one count but fewer than ten. CDR3 loop: CASSTQGPNTGELFF. The CDR3 DNA follows: TGTGCCAGCAGCACACAGGGGCCGAACACCGGGGAGCTGTTTTTT. V and J are TRBV2 and TRBJ2-2; TRBD1 agrees at 7 bases. The CDR3 totals 15 residues. V lost 6 bases to trimming and J lost 0 bases; unmatched junction nucleotides: 4. From germline, CDR1 is SNHLY and CDR2 FYNNEI.

V gene TRBV19 combines with J gene TRBJ1-4, with D unclear. Trimming cost V 10 bases and J 0 bases, with 3 bases left between them. CDR1 is LNHDA and CDR2 is SQIVND in the germline V gene (reference sequence). This CDR3 is built from 11 residues. CDR3 protein: CATATNEKLFF. The CDR3 bases are TGTGCCACTGCAACTAATGAAAAACTGTTTTTT.

The V gene is TRBV5-1, the J gene TRBJ2-7; 10 nucleotides align to TRBD2. The CDR3 is made up of 15 amino acids. Losses at the gene ends were 4 bases for V and 1 base for J; bases not matched to a gene: 5. Germline CDR1 reads SGHRS; CDR2 reads YFSETQ. The CDR3 DNA reads TGCGCCAGCAGCCCTCGGACTAGCGGATCCTACGAGCAGTACTTC. Translation gives CASSPRTSGSYEQYF. The whole variable domain, remainder taken from reference TRBV5-1 and TRBJ2-7, is KAGVTQTPRYLIKTRGQQVTLSCSPISGHRSVSWYQQTPGQGLQFLFEYFSETQRNKGNFPGRFSGRQFSNSRSEMNVSTLELGDSALYLCASSPRTSGSYEQYFGPGTRLTVT.

The chain employs TRBV6-1 and TRBJ2-7; 9 nucleotides match TRBD1. The V segment lost 4 bases and the J segment 3 bases; nucleotides outside the gene matches: 10. Germline loops: CDR1 MNHNS, CDR2 SASEGT. The CDR3 totals 16 residues. In DNA, the CDR3 is TGTGCCAGCAGTGCCTCGAAGGACAGGGGACGCTACGAGCAGTACTTC. Its protein product is CASSASKDRGRYEQYF.

V is TRBV7-2 and J is TRBJ1-4; a possible D gene is TRBD1 (6 bases). From germline, CDR1 is SGHTA and CDR2 FQGNSA. This CDR3 spans 15 amino acids. The V gene lost 3 bases and the J gene lost 7 bases, with 15 bases spanning the gap. CDR3 DNA sequence: TGTGCCAGCAGCTTTAATGCAGGGGCGGCTGAAAAACTGTTTTTT. Amino acids: CASSFNAGAAEKLFF. The full variable domain, with the rest looked up from reference TRBV7-2 and TRBJ1-4, is GAGVSQSPSNKVTEKGKDVELRCDPISGHTALYWYRQSLGQGLEFLIYFQGNSAPDKSGLPSDRFSAERTGGSVSTLTIQRTQQEDSAVYLCASSFNAGAAEKLFFGSGTQLSVL.

The CDR3 sequence: CASSERWGDRNTIYF. CDR3 in DNA: TGTGCCAGCAGTGAAAGGTGGGGAGACAGAAACACCATATATTTT. The chain is built from TRBV6-1 and TRBJ1-3, with D hard to call. V was shortened by 2 bases and J by 5 bases, with 13 bases between the two germline ends. CDR1 is MNHNS, CDR2 SASEGT, per germline. The CDR3 totals 15 residues.

The chain has TRBV6-6 and TRBJ1-4; D remains ambiguous. V was clipped by 6 bases and J by 0 bases, with 8 bases between them. Germline CDR1 and CDR2: MNHNY and SVGAGI (reference sequence). The CDR3 sequence is 14 residues long. The CDR3 sequence: CASSPIATNEKLFF. CDR3 bases: TGTGCCAGCAGCCCTATTGCAACTAATGAAAAACTGTTTTTT.

V is TRBV28 and J is TRBJ2-5; 11 bases are shared with TRBD2. J was trimmed by 7 bases and V by 6 bases; bases with no gene match: 7. The CDR3 runs 14 residues. Germline CDR1 is MDHEN and CDR2 is SYDVKM. Here the CDR3 reads CASSIAGGPGTQYF. As DNA, the CDR3 is TGTGCCAGCAGCATAGCGGGGGGGCCGGGGACCCAGTACTTC.

Of note for this clone: The CDR3 ends on some other residue instead of the conserved phenylalanine or tryptophan, so this is likely a read error. Because the CDR3's place on the DNA is in doubt, the DNA is left out and the CDR3 is given as listed by TCRdb. The gene calls are TRBV11-3 and TRBJ2-6; whether TRBD1, the table's D call, matches the DNA was not checked. From its first to its last residue, the CDR3 has 10 amino acids. Per germline, CDR1 SGHNT and CDR2 YENEEA. The CDR3 reads CAKTGETRWY.

This chain uses TRBV3-1 (or the pseudogene TRBV3-2) with TRBJ2-7; D may be TRBD2 (6 bases). Trimming took 1 base from V and 1 from J, leaving 11 bases between them. This CDR3 has 15 amino acids. Germline loops: CDR1 LGHDT, CDR2 YNNKEL (reference sequence). This CDR3 reads CASSQGTIASYEQYF. CDR3 bases: TGTGCCAGCAGCCAAGGGACTATAGCGTCCTACGAGCAGTACTTC.

V and J are TRBV5-4 and TRBJ2-1, with D tentatively TRBD2 (6 bases). CDR3 length equals 15 residues. The germline V gene has CDR1 SGHNT and CDR2 YYREEE (reference sequence). The V and J ends lost 1 base and 8 bases respectively, with 16 bases between them. This CDR3 reads CASSLLQRVGHEQFF. The CDR3 DNA reads TGTGCCAGCAGCTTGCTTCAGCGGGTGGGCCATGAGCAGTTCTTC.